This TCR beta chain derives from a study of cytotoxic CD8 clonotypes in ibrutinib-treated CLL. About the study: Recorded responses included approximately 25 partial and 2 complete; following median approximately 5.5 years, approximately 15 stayed remitted and some 12 progressed. Samples averaged approximately 240,000 productive templates and around 91,000 productive rearrangements. Study-level points and caveats: Public clonotypes, found uncommonly, either contracted or stayed stable on treatment.

There are 16 residues in the CDR3. The trim removed 9 bases at V and 2 bases at J, leaving 16 bases unmatched. The germline V gene has CDR1 LGHNT and CDR2 FRNRAP. Roughly 2 micrograms of genomic DNA from cryopreserved PBMCs went into TCR beta libraries. TCRdb keeps only in-frame clones here, not all; method: immunoSEQ multiplex PCR. This table has 250,000 to 350,000 clones, approximately 76% appearing once. In regard to this clone: Its antigen remains unknown.

Sequencing used PBMCs, obtained at disease progression, from a patient treated with ibrutinib. V and J are TRBV12-5 and TRBJ2-7, with 7 positions matching TRBD1. This receptor was taken from a human donor with chronic lymphocytic leukemia. CDR3 bases: TGTGCTAGCCAAGAAGGGGGCGCAGCCTTTACCTACGAGCAGTACTTC. Amino acids: CASQEGGAAFTYEQYF.